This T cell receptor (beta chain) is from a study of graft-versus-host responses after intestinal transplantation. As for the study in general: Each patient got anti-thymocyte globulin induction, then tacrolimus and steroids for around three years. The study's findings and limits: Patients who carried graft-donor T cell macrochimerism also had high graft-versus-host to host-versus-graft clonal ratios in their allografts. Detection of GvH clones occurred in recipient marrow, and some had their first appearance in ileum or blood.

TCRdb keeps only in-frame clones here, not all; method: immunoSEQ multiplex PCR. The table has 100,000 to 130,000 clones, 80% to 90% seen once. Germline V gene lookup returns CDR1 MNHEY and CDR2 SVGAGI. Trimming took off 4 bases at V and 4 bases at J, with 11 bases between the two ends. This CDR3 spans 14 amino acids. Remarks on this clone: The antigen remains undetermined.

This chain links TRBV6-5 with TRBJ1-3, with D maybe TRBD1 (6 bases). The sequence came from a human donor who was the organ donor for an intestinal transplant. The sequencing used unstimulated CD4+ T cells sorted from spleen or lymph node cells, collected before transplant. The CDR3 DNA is TGTGCCAGCAGTTCAACAGGGTTAGGAAACACCATATATTTT. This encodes CASSSTGLGNTIYF.